These 12 T cell receptor beta chains came from one sample sequenced in a study of radiotherapy plus CTLA-4 blockade in lung cancer. Libraries were prepared by immunoSEQ multiplex PCR; TCRdb keeps only in-frame clonotypes and omits some of them. This sample has tens of thousands of clones, with about 76% found just once. Material: peripheral blood, obtained from a patient treated with radiotherapy plus ipilimumab. The receptors were gathered from a human donor with non-small cell lung cancer who had a complete response to radiotherapy plus ipilimumab.

V gene TRBV19 combines with J gene TRBJ2-5, with a possible D match to TRBD1 (7 bases). Germline CDR1 and CDR2: LNHDA and SQIVND (reference sequence). Trimming took off 4 bases at V and 0 bases at J, with 12 bases between the two ends. CDR3 length: 15 amino acids. The CDR3 DNA follows: TGTGCCAGTAGTAGGAGGGGACAGTACCAAGAGACCCAGTACTTC. This sequence encodes CASSRRGQYQETQYF.

The rearrangement joins TRBV29-1 to TRBJ1-5; D gene ambiguous. Trimming removed 6 bases from V and 1 base from J, with 4 bases in between. The CDR3 runs to 11 residues. CDR1 SQVTM and CDR2 ANQGSEA come from the germline V gene. CDR3 sequence: CSVGSNQPQHF. In nucleotides, the CDR3 is TGCAGCGTCGGGAGCAATCAGCCCCAGCATTTT.

V and J are TRBV19 and TRBJ1-2; no clear D. The CDR3 covers 14 residues. V was cut by 3 bases and J by 6 bases, with 14 bases left in between. Per germline, CDR1 LNHDA and CDR2 SQIVND (reference sequence). In nucleotides, the CDR3 is TGTGCCAGTAGTATCGCCCTAAGGAGGGATGGCTACACCTTC. The encoded protein is CASSIALRRDGYTF.

The V and J genes are TRBV7-2 and TRBJ2-7; D might be TRBD1 (6 bases). Looked up from germline, CDR1 is SGHTA and CDR2 is FQGNSA. V shed 5 bases and J shed 6 bases, with 17 bases lying between them. This CDR3 contains 14 residues. The CDR3 bases are TGTGCCAGCAGCAGATCAGGGGCCAGGGCCGAGCAGTACTTC. Translating gives CASSRSGARAEQYF.

The J gene is TRBJ1-1, the V gene TRBV6-5; D gene uncertain. Germline CDR1 MNHEY, CDR2 SVGAGI. The V and J ends lost 0 bases and 0 bases respectively, with 8 bases between them. CDR3 length equals 15 residues. The CDR3 is CASSYSMRVNTEAFF. CDR3 nucleotides: TGTGCCAGCAGTTACTCGATGAGGGTGAACACTGAAGCTTTCTTT.

V gene TRBV19 combines with J gene TRBJ1-2; tentative D call: TRBD1 (5 bases). V was shortened by 1 base and J by 8 bases, with 17 bases between the two germline ends. Germline loops: CDR1 LNHDA, CDR2 SQIVND (reference sequence). The CDR3 length is 15 residues. CDR3: CASSIGGAPTQGYTF. CDR3 coding DNA: TGTGCCAGTAGTATAGGTGGGGCCCCTACGCAGGGCTACACCTTC.

The V and J genes are TRBV2 and TRBJ2-5, with 7 bases identical to TRBD2. The germline gives CDR1 SNHLY, CDR2 FYNNEI. V trimming: 8 bases; J trimming: 1 base; junction bases outside the gene matches: 4. The CDR3 has 13 residues. Here the CDR3 DNA reads TGTGCCAGCCAAGGCGGGGGCCAAGAGACCCAGTACTTC. It specifies CASQGGGQETQYF.

This clone was seen only once. The gene calls are TRBV5-1 and TRBJ2-7; 7 bases match TRBD1. Germline loops: CDR1 SGHRS, CDR2 YFSETQ. V lost 7 bases and J lost 2; bases outside the gene matches: 3. The CDR3 has 12 amino acids. CDR3 bases: TGCGCCAGCGGGGACAGCCCCTACGAGCAGTACTTC. Its protein is CASGDSPYEQYF.

The CDR3 nucleotides are TGTGCCAGCAGGTTTACTGACACCGGGGAGCTGTTTTTT. Translated: CASRFTDTGELFF. The chain employs TRBV2 and TRBJ2-2; D is unresolved. V lost 6 bases and J lost 3, with 8 bases in between. Germline loops: CDR1 SNHLY, CDR2 FYNNEI. CDR3 length: 13 amino acids.

The chain has TRBV18 and TRBJ2-7, with 7 positions matching TRBD2. Germline CDR1 KGHSH, CDR2 LQKENI. This CDR3 has 13 residues. With V trimmed by 3 bases and J by 2 bases, 1 base remained unmatched. In DNA, the CDR3 is TGTGCCAGCTCACCCCGGGGGGCCTACGAGCAGTACGTC. Residues: CASSPRGAYEQYV.

V and J are TRBV15 and TRBJ1-1; 8 bases agree with TRBD1. The ends lost 3 bases at V and 0 bases at J; junction bases unmatched: 9. The CDR3 sequence is 17 residues long. The germline V gene has CDR1 LNHNV and CDR2 YYDKDF (reference sequence). CDR3 loop: CATSRDRARPLNTEAFF. CDR3 in DNA: TGTGCCACCAGCAGGGACAGGGCCCGACCTTTGAACACTGAAGCTTTCTTT.

This chain uses TRBV10-3 with TRBJ1-1, with a weak D call TRBD1 (6 bases). CDR3 length: 13 amino acids. V lost 8 bases to trimming and J lost 8 bases, with 18 bases between them. CDR1 and CDR2 from the germline V gene are ENHRY and SYGVKD. CDR3 in amino acids: CAISQGTRFEAFF. The DNA of the CDR3 is TGTGCCATCTCTCAGGGGACGAGGTTCGAAGCTTTCTTT.